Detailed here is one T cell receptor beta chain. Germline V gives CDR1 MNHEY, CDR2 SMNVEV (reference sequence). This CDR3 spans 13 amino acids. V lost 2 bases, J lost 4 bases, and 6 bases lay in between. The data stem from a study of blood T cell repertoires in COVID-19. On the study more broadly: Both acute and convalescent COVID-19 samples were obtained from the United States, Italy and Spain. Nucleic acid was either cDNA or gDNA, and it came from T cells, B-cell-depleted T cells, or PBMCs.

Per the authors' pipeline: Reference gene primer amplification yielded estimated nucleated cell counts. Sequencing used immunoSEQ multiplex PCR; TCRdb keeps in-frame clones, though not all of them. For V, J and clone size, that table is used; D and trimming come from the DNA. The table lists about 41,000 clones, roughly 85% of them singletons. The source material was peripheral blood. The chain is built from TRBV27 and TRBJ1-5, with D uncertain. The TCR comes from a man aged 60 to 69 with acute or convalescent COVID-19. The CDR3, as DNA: TGTGCCAGCAGTTTAGTTAAAAATCAGCCCCAGCATTTT. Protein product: CASSLVKNQPQHF.